Below, 26 T cell receptor beta chains from the same sample are listed, as sequenced in a study of cytotoxic CD8 clonotypes in ibrutinib-treated CLL. Only in-frame clones appear in the TCRdb table, and some are missing; sequencing was by immunoSEQ multiplex PCR. The sample gives approximately 100,000 clones, under 70% of which show up once; 35% to 40% is in the top ten. The specimen was PBMCs, collected after 24 months of ibrutinib treatment. All receptors come from a human donor with chronic lymphocytic leukemia.

The rearrangement links TRBV4-2 to TRBJ2-2; D is possibly TRBD1 (6 bases). The V gene's germline CDR1 is LGHNA and CDR2 YNFKEQ. This CDR3 spans 16 amino acids. V was pared by 4 bases and J by 7 bases, with 19 bases between. DNA of the CDR3: TGTGCCAGCAGCCCGGACAGTAAGAGGGACATCGGGGAGCTGTTTTTT. Translating gives CASSPDSKRDIGELFF.

J is TRBJ1-2 and V is TRBV13; D gene uncertain. Looked up from germline, CDR1 is PRHDT and CDR2 is FYEKMQ (reference sequence). The CDR3 length is 14 residues. V lost 0 bases to trimming and J lost 9 bases, with 14 bases between them. The CDR3 nucleotides are TGTGCCAGCAGCTTAGGGGGGAGTCTTAGGAGCTACACCTTC. Its translation: CASSLGGSLRSYTF.

The chain carries TRBV7-8 and TRBJ1-2; D is uncertain. Germline V CDR1 and CDR2: SGHVS, FQNEAQ. Trimming shortened V by 5 bases and J by 5 bases, and 12 bases separated the two germline ends. The CDR3 covers 13 residues. CDR3 in amino acids: CASSPGNSYGYTF. The CDR3 bases are TGTGCCAGCAGCCCCGGGAACTCGTATGGCTACACCTTC.

This clone was counted once. The chain has TRBV7-9 and TRBJ2-3; D remains ambiguous. The germline V gene encodes CDR1 SEHNR and CDR2 FQNEAQ (reference sequence). This CDR3 is 10 amino acids long. Trimming shortened V by 8 bases and J by 6 bases, and 6 bases separated the two germline ends. Here the CDR3 DNA reads TGTGCCAGCGCCGTGGATACGCAGTATTTT. Translated: CASAVDTQYF.

This clone occurred a few times. The gene calls are TRBV5-6 and TRBJ1-1; 7 nucleotides agree with TRBD1. In germline, CDR1 is SGHDT, CDR2 YYEEEE. The CDR3 runs 15 residues. V was clipped by 1 base and J by 4 bases; unmatched bases: 7. The CDR3 nucleotides read TGTGCCAGCAGCTTGTTTCGGCAGGGGGGCACTGAAGCTTTCTTT. Protein product: CASSLFRQGGTEAFF.

The genes are TRBV7-2 and TRBJ2-7; D is perhaps TRBD1 or TRBD2 (6 bases each). Germline CDR1 is SGHTA and CDR2 is FQGNSA. V lost 5 bases and J lost 3, with 17 bases in between. The CDR3 extends over 15 amino acids. CDR3 in amino acids: CASSPRTVGLYEQYF. The CDR3 DNA reads TGTGCCAGCAGCCCCCGGACAGTGGGACTCTACGAGCAGTACTTC.

The CDR3 is CASSGGQGAQQPQHF. In DNA form, the CDR3 reads TGTGCCAGCAGCGGGGGACAGGGGGCTCAACAGCCCCAGCATTTT. The chain joins TRBV2 to TRBJ1-5, with 12 nucleotides matching TRBD1. The ends lost 6 bases at V and 7 bases at J; junction bases unmatched: 7. The length of the CDR3 is 15 residues. Germline V gives CDR1 SNHLY, CDR2 FYNNEI. Drawing the rest from reference TRBV2 and TRBJ1-5, the complete variable domain is EPEVTQTPSHQVTQMGQEVILRCVPISNHLYFYWYRQILGQKVEFLVSFYNNEISEKSEIFDDQFSVERPDGSNFTLKIRSTKLEDSAMYFCASSGGQGAQQPQHFGDGTRLSIL.

This clone occurred a few times. The V and J genes are TRBV29-1 and TRBJ1-3, with a possible D match to TRBD1 (6 bases). CDR1 SQVTM and CDR2 ANQGSEA come from the germline V gene. Trimming removed 5 bases from V and 1 base from J, with 9 bases in between. The CDR3 spans 13 residues. CDR3 in DNA: TGCAGCGTTAGGGGGGCTTCTGGAAACACCATATATTTT. Its translation: CSVRGASGNTIYF.

J is TRBJ1-6 and V is TRBV19; 7 bases map to TRBD1. This CDR3 has 17 residues. The germline CDR1 and CDR2 sequences are LNHDA and SQIVND (reference sequence). V dropped 0 bases and J dropped 0; count of bases not matched to a gene: 2. CDR3 region: CASSIDRDSSYNSPLHF. Written as DNA, the CDR3 is TGTGCCAGTAGTATAGACCGGGACAGCTCCTATAATTCACCCCTCCACTTT.

This rearrangement joins TRBV2 to TRBJ2-3; D is uncertain. V lost 6 bases to trimming and J lost 2 bases, with 15 bases between them. The germline V gene encodes CDR1 SNHLY and CDR2 FYNNEI. CDR3 length: 15 residues. CDR3 residues: CASRIRTVNTDTQYF. The CDR3 DNA follows: TGTGCCAGCAGGATAAGGACGGTAAACACAGATACGCAGTATTTT.

The chain employs TRBV18 and TRBJ1-1; TRBD1 is a possible D gene (5 bases). Trimming stripped 2 bases from V and 11 bases from J, with 21 bases between. Germline-derived CDR1 and CDR2 are KGHSH and LQKENI. The length of the CDR3 is 15 residues. CDR3: CASSPIEGAAPRAFF. CDR3 DNA: TGTGCCAGCTCACCAATAGAAGGGGCTGCCCCCCGGGCTTTCTTT.

The chain couples TRBV15 to TRBJ1-3; no clear D gene. CDR1 and CDR2 from the germline V gene are LNHNV and YYDKDF (reference sequence). CDR3 length equals 16 residues. V lost 1 base, J lost 4 bases, and 14 bases lay in between. The CDR3 DNA sequence: TGTGCCACCAGCAGAGGAATGCGTGGATGGGGAAACACCATATATTTT. This translates into CATSRGMRGWGNTIYF. The full variable domain, rest sourced from reference TRBV15 and TRBJ1-3, is DAMVIQNPRYQVTQFGKPVTLSCSQTLNHNVMYWYQQKSSQAPKLLFHYYDKDFNNEADTPDNFQSRRPNTSFCFLDIRSPGLGDTAMYLCATSRGMRGWGNTIYFGEGSWLTVV.

There are a few counts of this clone. The chain links TRBV7-9 to TRBJ1-1; no clear D gene. Germline lookup yields CDR1 SEHNR and CDR2 FQNEAQ (reference sequence). The length of the CDR3 is 13 residues. Between the trimmed V and J ends, which lost 3 bases and 4 bases, there was a span of 9 bases. CDR3 sequence reads: CASSLTGGTEAFF. The CDR3 coding sequence is TGTGCCAGCAGCTTGACCGGCGGCACTGAAGCTTTCTTT.

V usage is TRBV9 and J usage is TRBJ2-7; the match to TRBD1 covers 8 bases. Germline CDR1 SGDLS, CDR2 YYNGEE. The ends lost 6 bases at V and 1 base at J; junction bases unmatched: 9. The CDR3 consists of 15 residues. The CDR3, as DNA: TGTGCCAGCAACCCTAACCGGGACAGGTCCTACGAGCAGTACTTC. Protein: CASNPNRDRSYEQYF.

V gene TRBV27 combines with J gene TRBJ2-7; 7 bases are shared with TRBD1. CDR3 length: 14 amino acids. Germline lookup yields CDR1 MNHEY and CDR2 SMNVEV (reference sequence). The junction had 4 bases not matched to a gene; V was cut back by 3 bases and J by 2 bases. The CDR3 nucleotides are TGTGCCAGCAGTTTGAAAGGACAGGCCTACGAGCAGTACTTC. Translation gives CASSLKGQAYEQYF.

This clone has at least ten counts. The CDR3 sequence: CSARQRDEQYF. The CDR3 DNA follows: TGCAGTGCTAGGCAGAGAGACGAGCAGTACTTC. This chain joins TRBV20-1 and TRBJ2-7, with no clear D. The V gene's germline CDR1 is DFQATT and CDR2 SNEGSKA (reference sequence). The CDR3 covers 11 residues. The V end was cut by 3 bases, the J end by 5 bases, with 8 bases between.

The rearrangement joins TRBV13 to TRBJ1-2; no clear D. Germline lookup yields CDR1 PRHDT and CDR2 FYEKMQ (reference sequence). V was clipped by 1 base and J by 4 bases, with 13 bases between them. The CDR3 is 15 residues long. The CDR3 region is CASSLVSDDGYGYTF. The CDR3 nucleotides are TGTGCCAGCAGCTTAGTCTCGGACGACGGCTATGGCTACACCTTC.

The chain links TRBV20-1 to TRBJ2-7; D is unresolved. The CDR3 extends over 11 amino acids. The ends were cut back, 5 bases at V and 5 bases at J, with 10 bases in the middle. Germline V gene sequence: CDR1 DFQATT, CDR2 SNEGSKA (reference sequence). Here the CDR3 reads CSALGIDEQYF. For the CDR3, the DNA is TGCAGTGCTCTGGGGATTGACGAGCAGTACTTC.

This clone was recorded a few times. The chain carries TRBV6-4 and TRBJ2-2, with 9 bases fitting TRBD1. The CDR3 contains 14 residues. Germline assignment: CDR1 MRHNA and CDR2 SNTAGT. V lost 6 bases to trimming and J lost 1 base; unmatched junction nucleotides: 0. CDR3: CASRDRGNTGELFF. In nucleotides, the CDR3 is TGTGCCAGCAGGGACAGGGGGAACACCGGGGAGCTGTTTTTT.

The chain uses TRBV4-3 and TRBJ1-4; 7 bases are shared with TRBD1. In germline, CDR1 is LGHNA, CDR2 YSLEER. The length of the CDR3 is 16 residues. V lost 3 bases to trimming and J lost 8 bases; unmatched junction nucleotides: 12. In nucleotides, the CDR3 is TGCGCCAGCAGCCAGAGTAACAGGGGAGGTGGCGAAAAACTGTTTTTT. This encodes CASSQSNRGGGEKLFF.

The rearrangement joins TRBV19 to TRBJ1-1; D gene ambiguous. V lost 10 bases, J lost 2 bases, and 11 bases lay in between. Germline CDR1 is LNHDA and CDR2 is SQIVND (reference sequence). This CDR3 has 12 amino acids. The CDR3 here is CATTGSNTEAFF. The CDR3 DNA follows: TGTGCCACTACTGGATCCAACACTGAAGCTTTCTTT.

V usage is TRBV7-2 and J usage is TRBJ2-7; D call uncertain. The germline V gene has CDR1 SGHTA and CDR2 FQGNSA. This CDR3 contains 13 residues. With 3 bases removed from V and 4 bases from J, the gap between germline ends came to 10 bases. CDR3 sequence (DNA): TGTGCCAGCAGCTTTTGGCAAACATACGAGCAGTACTTC. Translated, it gives CASSFWQTYEQYF.

This chain connects TRBV29-1 to TRBJ1-1; possible D gene TRBD1, 5 bases. The ends were cut back, 3 bases at V and 5 bases at J, with 19 bases in the middle. CDR1 and CDR2 from the germline V gene are SQVTM and ANQGSEA. The CDR3 runs to 15 residues. The CDR3 spells CSVEGRVGGRTEAFF. CDR3 sequence (DNA): TGCAGCGTTGAGGGACGTGTTGGGGGAAGAACTGAAGCTTTCTTT.

This clone was seen a few times. The chain recombines TRBV5-6 with TRBJ1-1; D is ambiguous. Germline V gives CDR1 SGHDT, CDR2 YYEEEE. The CDR3 is 13 amino acids. V dropped 4 bases and J dropped 4 bases, with 11 bases sitting between them. CDR3 residues: CASSHNWATEAFF. The DNA of the CDR3 is TGTGCCAGCAGCCACAACTGGGCCACTGAAGCTTTCTTT. Variable domain in full (rest from reference TRBV5-6 and TRBJ1-1): DAGVTQSPTHLIKTRGQQVTLRCSPKSGHDTVSWYQQALGQGPQFIFQYYEEEERQRGNFPDRFSGHQFPNYSSELNVNALLLGDSALYLCASSHNWATEAFFGQGTRLTVV.

The genes are TRBV7-9 and TRBJ2-5, with TRBD2 identical over 8 bases. Germline V gene lookup returns CDR1 SEHNR and CDR2 FQNEAQ (reference sequence). This CDR3 comprises 16 residues. The V and J ends lost 5 bases and 7 bases, in that order; junction bases with no gene match: 15. The CDR3 nucleotides are TGTGCCAGCAGCCCCTCGCCGTCTAGCGCGGGAGGGACCCAGTACTTC. The encoded protein is CASSPSPSSAGGTQYF.

A single count supports this clone. The V call is TRBV6-5, the J call TRBJ2-7; D is uncertain. The CDR3 is made up of 13 amino acids. Germline CDR1 reads MNHEY; CDR2 reads SVGAGI. The germline V and J ends were trimmed by 6 bases and 3 bases, with 12 bases remaining between them. CDR3 sequence: CASSYVRFYEQYF. Here the CDR3 DNA reads TGTGCCAGCAGCTACGTCCGGTTCTACGAGCAGTACTTC.